The present TCR beta chain was sequenced within a study of cytomegalovirus exposure and HLA in healthy donors. The PCR ran on 60 Vbeta and 13 Jbeta primers. The protocol was immunoSEQ multiplex PCR, while the TCRdb copy is restricted to in-frame clones and leaves out a portion. The sample records around 130,000 clones, over 8.5% being singletons. Germline CDR1 is SGHAT and CDR2 is FQNNGV. The CDR3 length is 12 residues. V was pared by 3 bases and J by 5 bases, with 7 bases between. The sequencing input was PBMCs. V is TRBV11-2 and J is TRBJ1-1; D not resolved. The TCR originated in a woman aged 40 to 49 in good health and CMV-seropositive. The CDR3 region has the DNA TGTGCCAGCAGCTTTTACGGGACTGAAGCTTTCTTT. It specifies CASSFYGTEAFF.